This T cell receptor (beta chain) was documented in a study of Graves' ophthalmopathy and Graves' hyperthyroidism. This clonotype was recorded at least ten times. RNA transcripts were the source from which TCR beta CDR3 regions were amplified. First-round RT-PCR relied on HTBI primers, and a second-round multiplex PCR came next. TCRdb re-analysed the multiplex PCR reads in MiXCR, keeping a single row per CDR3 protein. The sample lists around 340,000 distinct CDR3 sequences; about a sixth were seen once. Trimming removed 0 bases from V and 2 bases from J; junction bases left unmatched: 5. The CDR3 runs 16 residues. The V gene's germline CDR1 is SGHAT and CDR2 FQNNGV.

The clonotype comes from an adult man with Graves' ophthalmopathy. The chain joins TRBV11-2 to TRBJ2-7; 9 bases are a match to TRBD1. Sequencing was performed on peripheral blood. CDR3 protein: CASSLEGTGLPYEQYF. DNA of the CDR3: TGTGCCAGCAGCTTAGAGGGGACAGGGCTTCCCTACGAGCAGTACTTC. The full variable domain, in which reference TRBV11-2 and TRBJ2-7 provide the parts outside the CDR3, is EAGVAQSPRYKIIEKRQSVAFWCNPISGHATLYWYQQILGQGPKLLIQFQNNGVVDDSQLPKDRFSAERLKGVDSTLKIQPAKLEDSAVYLCASSLEGTGLPYEQYFGPGTRLTVT.